This entry is about one T cell receptor beta chain. No cognate antigen has been identified for it. No much larger clonotype is one base removed from it; base qualities were not supplied. This record belongs to a study of T cell responses to AZD1222 COVID-19 vaccine (dated by TCRdb to the early 2020s). General notes on the study: A total of 230 to 250 trial participants underwent TCR sequencing, of whom 200 to 220 had received two doses of AZD1222 and about 26 had received two doses of the MenACWY control vaccine. Trial participants were enrolled by age into 18-55, 56-69 and 70-plus year subgroups, with around 140, 26 and 57 TCR-sequenced participants respectively.

The time point label here, explained by the study, means: about 28 days (+/-7) after the second vaccine dose. Because spike-specific TCR depth and breadth did not differ between the two schedules, AZD1222 recipients who got a second dose at roughly 4 weeks were pooled with those who got a second dose at roughly 12 weeks. Samples from vaccinated people were obtained from the UK trials COV001 and COV002, which included a single-blind randomized controlled phase 2/3 trial of AZD1222 (ChAdOx1 nCoV-19) in healthy adults. Trial participant PBMC samples were collected at day 0 and day 28 after the second dose for TCRbeta chain sequencing. The CDR3 regions of human TCRbeta chains were analyzed by immunosequencing. Per the source publication's procedure: TCRs in the repertoires were compared against a reference library of SARS-CoV-2-specific TCRs that had been generated with the MIRA antigen-specificity platform. Breadth meant the fraction of unique TCRs that were SARS-CoV-2-associated, whereas depth meant the fraction of total T cells that were SARS-CoV-2-associated. Using the MIRA data, each spike-specific TCR was mapped to the spike region that the TCR reacts to and placed in a CD4 or CD8 class. Log10-transformed breadth and depth values were compared by one-way ANOVA with Sidak's multiple comparisons tests. TCRdb retrieved this table from immuneACCESS and kept in-frame rearrangements only. Not all clones are present; in checked studies, unresolved V genes account for under half, and no reason is known for the remainder. D and trimming were read from the DNA, whereas the V and J calls and clone size are those reported in that table. In this sample the table shows 120,000 to 150,000 clones, under 95% of which occur a single time. Jointly, the top ten make up less than 2% of the sample.

The CDR3 numbers 14 residues from cysteine through phenylalanine. The sequence is cut down to CDR3 DNA, 42 bases in frame from base 1. The V and J ends are trimmed by 1 base and 4 bases, leaving 10 bases between them. The CDR1 and CDR2 encoded by the germline V gene are SGHDN and FVKESK. The paper as a whole reports these results and caveats: Most participants were white British and females outnumbered males, and the authors suggested that clonal diversity may have been underestimated. Because no day 14 peak-response samples were available, repertoires were characterized only after the peak T cell response. The 56-69-year group was small, and its depth increase did not reach significance, likely because of low power. CD4 TCRs associated with the vaccine covered the entire spike protein, and the dominant responses were in regions 160-218 and 743-854. Reportedly, close to half of the unique spike-specific TCRs recognized epitopes lying outside the regions that are mutated in the B.1.351 and B.1.1.7 variants. Conclusions about previously exposed vaccinees are limited, since just 6 or 7 AZD1222 recipients were seropositive for SARS-CoV-2 at baseline. Spike-specific TCR breadth and depth rose significantly after two AZD1222 doses compared with day 0 and with MenACWY recipients.

This sequence uses TRBV14 and TRBJ2-5, with the D gene uncertain. The specimen was peripheral blood, collected 28 days after the second AZD1222 dose. This TCR was recovered from an adult who received the AZD1222 COVID-19 vaccine. The CDR3 region: CASSQVLASETQYF. The bases are TGTGCCAGCAGCCAAGTTCTGGCTTCAGAGACCCAGTACTTC.